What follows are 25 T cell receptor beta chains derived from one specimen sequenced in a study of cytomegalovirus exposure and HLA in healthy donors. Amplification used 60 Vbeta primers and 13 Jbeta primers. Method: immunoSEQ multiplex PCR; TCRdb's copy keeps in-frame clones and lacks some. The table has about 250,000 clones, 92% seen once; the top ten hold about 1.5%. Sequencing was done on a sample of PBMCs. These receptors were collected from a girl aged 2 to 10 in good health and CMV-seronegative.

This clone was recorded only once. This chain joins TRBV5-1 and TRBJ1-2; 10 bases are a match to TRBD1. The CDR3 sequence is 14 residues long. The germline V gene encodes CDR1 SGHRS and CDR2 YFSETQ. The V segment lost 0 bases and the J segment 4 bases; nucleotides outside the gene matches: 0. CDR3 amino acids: CASSLGQGAYGYTF. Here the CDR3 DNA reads TGCGCCAGCAGCTTGGGACAGGGGGCCTATGGCTACACCTTC.

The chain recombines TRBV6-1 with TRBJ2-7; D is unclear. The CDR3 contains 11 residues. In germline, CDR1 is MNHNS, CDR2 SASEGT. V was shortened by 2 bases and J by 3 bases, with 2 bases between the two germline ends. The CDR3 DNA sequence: TGTGCCAGCAGTGAACTCTACGAGCAGTACTTC. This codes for CASSELYEQYF.

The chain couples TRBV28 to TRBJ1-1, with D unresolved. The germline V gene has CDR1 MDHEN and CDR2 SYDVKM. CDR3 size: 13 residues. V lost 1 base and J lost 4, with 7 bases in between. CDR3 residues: CASSLYRGTEAFF. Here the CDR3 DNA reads TGTGCCAGCAGTTTATACCGAGGCACTGAAGCTTTCTTT.

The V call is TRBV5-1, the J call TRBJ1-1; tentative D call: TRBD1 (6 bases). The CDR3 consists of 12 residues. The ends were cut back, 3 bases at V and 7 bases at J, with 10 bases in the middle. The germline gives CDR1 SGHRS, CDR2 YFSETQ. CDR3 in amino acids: CASSSNRVEAFF. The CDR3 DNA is TGCGCCAGCAGCTCGAACAGGGTTGAAGCTTTCTTT.

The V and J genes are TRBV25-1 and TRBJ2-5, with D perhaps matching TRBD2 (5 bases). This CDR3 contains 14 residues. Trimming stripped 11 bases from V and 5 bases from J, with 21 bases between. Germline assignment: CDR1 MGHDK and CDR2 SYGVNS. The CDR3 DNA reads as TGTGCCTCAGCAAGGTCGGAGCGGCCGGAGACCCAGTACTTC. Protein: CASARSERPETQYF.

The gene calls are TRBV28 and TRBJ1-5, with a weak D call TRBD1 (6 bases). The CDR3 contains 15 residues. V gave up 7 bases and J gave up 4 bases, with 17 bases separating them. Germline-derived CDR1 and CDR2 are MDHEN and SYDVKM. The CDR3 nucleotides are TGTGCCAGCAACACCGAGGGGGGGGGTAATCAGCCCCAGCATTTT. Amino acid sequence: CASNTEGGGNQPQHF. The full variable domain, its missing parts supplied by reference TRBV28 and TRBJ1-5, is DVKVTQSSRYLVKRTGEKVFLECVQDMDHENMFWYRQDPGLGLRLIYFSYDVKMKEKGDIPEGYSVSREKKERFSLILESASTNQTSMYLCASNTEGGGNQPQHFGDGTRLSIL.

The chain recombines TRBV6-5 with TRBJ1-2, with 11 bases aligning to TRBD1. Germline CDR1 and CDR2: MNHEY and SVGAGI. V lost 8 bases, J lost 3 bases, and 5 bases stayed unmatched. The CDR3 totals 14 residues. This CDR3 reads CASGQGAGDYGYTF. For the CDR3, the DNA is TGTGCCAGCGGACAGGGGGCGGGCGACTATGGCTACACCTTC.

CDR3 region: CASSFTGSGANVLTF. DNA for the CDR3: TGTGCCAGCAGCTTTACAGGCTCTGGGGCCAACGTCCTGACTTTC. The rearrangement joins TRBV5-6 to TRBJ2-6, with D possibly being TRBD1 (5 bases). V gave up 2 bases and J gave up 0 bases, with 6 bases separating them. This CDR3 contains 15 residues. CDR1 is SGHDT and CDR2 is YYEEEE in the germline V gene.

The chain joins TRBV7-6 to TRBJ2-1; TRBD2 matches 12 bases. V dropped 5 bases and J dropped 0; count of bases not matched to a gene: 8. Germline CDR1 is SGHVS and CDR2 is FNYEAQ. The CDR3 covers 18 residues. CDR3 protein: CASSQSTSGGISYNEQFF. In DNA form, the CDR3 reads TGTGCCAGCAGCCAATCCACTAGCGGGGGGATCTCCTACAATGAGCAGTTCTTC.

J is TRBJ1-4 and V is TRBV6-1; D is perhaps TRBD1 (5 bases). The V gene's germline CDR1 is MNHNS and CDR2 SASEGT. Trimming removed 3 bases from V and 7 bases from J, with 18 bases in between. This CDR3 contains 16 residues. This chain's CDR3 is CASSEVNPGMIEKLFF. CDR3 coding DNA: TGTGCCAGCAGTGAGGTTAACCCAGGGATGATTGAAAAACTGTTTTTT.

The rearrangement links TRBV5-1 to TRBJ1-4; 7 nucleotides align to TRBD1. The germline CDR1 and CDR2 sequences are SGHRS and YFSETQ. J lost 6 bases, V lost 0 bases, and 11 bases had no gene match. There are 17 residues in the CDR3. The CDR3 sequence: CASSLVYQGGVDEKLFF. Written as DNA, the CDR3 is TGCGCCAGCAGCTTGGTCTATCAGGGGGGCGTAGATGAAAAACTGTTTTTT.

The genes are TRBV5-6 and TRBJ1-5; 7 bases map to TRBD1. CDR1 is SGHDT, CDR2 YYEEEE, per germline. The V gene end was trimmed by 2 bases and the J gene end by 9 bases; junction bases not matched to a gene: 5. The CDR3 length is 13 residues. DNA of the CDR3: TGTGCCAGCAGCTTAGGGGGCCTGCTGCCCCAGCATTTT. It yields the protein CASSLGGLLPQHF. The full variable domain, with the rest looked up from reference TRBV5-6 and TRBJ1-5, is DAGVTQSPTHLIKTRGQQVTLRCSPKSGHDTVSWYQQALGQGPQFIFQYYEEEERQRGNFPDRFSGHQFPNYSSELNVNALLLGDSALYLCASSLGGLLPQHFGDGTRLSIL.

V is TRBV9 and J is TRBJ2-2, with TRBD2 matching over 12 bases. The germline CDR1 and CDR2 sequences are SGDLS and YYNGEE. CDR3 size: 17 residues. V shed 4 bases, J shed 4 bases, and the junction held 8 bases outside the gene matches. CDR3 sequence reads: CASSPAGLAGTTGELFF. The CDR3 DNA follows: TGTGCCAGCAGCCCAGCCGGACTAGCGGGAACCACCGGGGAGCTGTTTTTT.

The CDR3 nucleotides read TGTGCCAGCAGTCTAGTTTCGGGACAGGGGCGAGAAAAACTGTTTTTT. Its protein product is CASSLVSGQGREKLFF. J is TRBJ1-4 and V is TRBV28; TRBD1 matches 10 bases. The junction had 11 bases not matched to a gene; V was cut back by 5 bases and J by 8 bases. From germline, CDR1 is MDHEN and CDR2 SYDVKM. This CDR3 is built from 16 residues.

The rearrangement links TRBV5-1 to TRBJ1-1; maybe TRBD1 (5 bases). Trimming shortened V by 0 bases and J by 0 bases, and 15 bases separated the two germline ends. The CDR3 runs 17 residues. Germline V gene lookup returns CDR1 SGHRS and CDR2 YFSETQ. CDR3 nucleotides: TGCGCCAGCAGCTTGGTTGCAGGCAGGGCTGTGAACACTGAAGCTTTCTTT. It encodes CASSLVAGRAVNTEAFF.

The CDR3 here is CASSYGFQETQYF. CDR3 coding DNA: TGTGCCAGCAGTTACGGCTTCCAAGAGACCCAGTACTTC. The chain employs TRBV6-5 and TRBJ2-5; D gene uncertain. The V gene lost 2 bases and the J gene lost 1 base, with 5 bases spanning the gap. CDR1 is MNHEY, CDR2 SVGAGI, per germline. The CDR3 has 13 amino acids.

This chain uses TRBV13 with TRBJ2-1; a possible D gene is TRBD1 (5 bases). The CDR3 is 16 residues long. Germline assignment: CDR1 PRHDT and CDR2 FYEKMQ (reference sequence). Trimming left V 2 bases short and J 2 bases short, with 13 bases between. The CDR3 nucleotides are TGTGCCAGCAGCTTATCCTACAGGAAAGCCTACAATGAGCAGTTCTTC. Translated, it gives CASSLSYRKAYNEQFF.

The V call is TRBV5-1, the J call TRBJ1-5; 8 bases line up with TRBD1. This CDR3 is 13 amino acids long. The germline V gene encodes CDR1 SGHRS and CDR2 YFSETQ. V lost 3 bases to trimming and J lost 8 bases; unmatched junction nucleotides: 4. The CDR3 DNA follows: TGCGCCAGCAGCTGGGGGACAGGCGAGCCCCAGCATTTT. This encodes CASSWGTGEPQHF.

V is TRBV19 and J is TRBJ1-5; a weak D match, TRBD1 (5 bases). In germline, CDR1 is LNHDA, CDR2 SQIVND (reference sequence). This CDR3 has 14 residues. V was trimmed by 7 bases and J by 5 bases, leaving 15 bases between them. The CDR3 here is CASMGDRPHQPQHF. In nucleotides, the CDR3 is TGTGCCAGTATGGGTGACAGACCTCATCAGCCCCAGCATTTT.

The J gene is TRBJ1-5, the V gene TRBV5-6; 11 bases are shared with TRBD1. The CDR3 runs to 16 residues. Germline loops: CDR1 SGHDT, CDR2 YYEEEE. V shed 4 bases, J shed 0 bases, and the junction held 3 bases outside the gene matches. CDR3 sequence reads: CASSEGQGDSNQPQHF. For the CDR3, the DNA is TGTGCCAGCAGCGAGGGACAGGGGGATAGCAATCAGCCCCAGCATTTT.

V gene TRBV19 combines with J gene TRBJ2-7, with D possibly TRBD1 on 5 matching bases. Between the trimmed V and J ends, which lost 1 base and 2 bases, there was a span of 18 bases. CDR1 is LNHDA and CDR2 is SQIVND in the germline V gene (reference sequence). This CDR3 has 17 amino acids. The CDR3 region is CASSIAHLTQVPYEQYF. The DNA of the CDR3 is TGTGCCAGTAGTATAGCCCACCTAACACAGGTGCCCTACGAGCAGTACTTC.

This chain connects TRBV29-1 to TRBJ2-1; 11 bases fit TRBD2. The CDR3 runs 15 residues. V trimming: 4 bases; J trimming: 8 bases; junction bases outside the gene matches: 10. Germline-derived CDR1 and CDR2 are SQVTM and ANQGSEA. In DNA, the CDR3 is TGCAGCGTTGCGGATAGCGGGAGGGCCGGTGATGAGCAGTTCTTC. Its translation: CSVADSGRAGDEQFF.

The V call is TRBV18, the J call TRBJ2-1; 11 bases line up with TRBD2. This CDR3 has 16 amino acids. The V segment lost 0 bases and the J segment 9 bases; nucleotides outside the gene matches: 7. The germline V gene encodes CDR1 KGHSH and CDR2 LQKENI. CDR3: CASSPPTSGSYGEQFF. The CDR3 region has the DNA TGTGCCAGCTCACCACCTACTAGCGGGAGTTACGGTGAGCAGTTCTTC.

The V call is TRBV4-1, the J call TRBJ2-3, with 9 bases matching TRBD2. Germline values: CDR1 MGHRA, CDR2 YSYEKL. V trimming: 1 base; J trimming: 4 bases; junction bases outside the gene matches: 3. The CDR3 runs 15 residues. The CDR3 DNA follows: TGCGCCAGCAGCCAAGTCCTAGCGGGATCAGATACGCAGTATTTT. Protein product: CASSQVLAGSDTQYF.

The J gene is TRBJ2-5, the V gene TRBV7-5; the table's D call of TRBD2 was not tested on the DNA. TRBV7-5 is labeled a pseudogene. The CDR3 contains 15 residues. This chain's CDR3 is CARSFKASGGETQYF. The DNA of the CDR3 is TGTGCCAGAAGCTTCAAAGCTAGCGGGGGGGAGACCCAGTACTTC.